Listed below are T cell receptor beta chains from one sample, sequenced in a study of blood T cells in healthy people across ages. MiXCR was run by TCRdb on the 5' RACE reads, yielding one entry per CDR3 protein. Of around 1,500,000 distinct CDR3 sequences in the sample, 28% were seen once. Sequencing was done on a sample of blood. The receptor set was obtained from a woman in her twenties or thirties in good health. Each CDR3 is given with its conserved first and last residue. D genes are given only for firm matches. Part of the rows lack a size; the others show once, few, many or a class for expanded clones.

CTSSSRASGAGTQYF,TGTACCAGCAGTTCCAGGGCTAGCGGGGCTGGGACCCAGTACTTC,TRBD2,TRBJ2-5,.,TRBV12-3/TRBV12-4
CASRATSRSTDTQYF,TGTGCCAGCAGGGCAACTAGCAGAAGCACAGATACGCAGTATTTT,.,TRBJ2-3,.,TRBV12-3/TRBV12-4
CSVYTYTEAFF,TGCAGCGTCTACACTTACACTGAAGCTTTCTTT,.,TRBJ1-1,once,TRBV29-1
CASSRNREFGPQHF,TGTGCCAGCAGTCGAAACAGGGAGTTTGGGCCCCAGCATTTT,.,TRBJ1-5,.,TRBV28
CSVGDGQYGAPLHF,TGCAGCGTTGGGGATGGACAGTACGGTGCACCCCTCCACTTT,.,TRBJ1-6,many,TRBV29-1
CASSRRRDSTDTQYF,TGTGCCAGCAGTAGGCGGAGGGACAGCACAGATACGCAGTATTTT,.,TRBJ2-3,few,TRBV6-2/TRBV6-3
CASSPGQSLSYEQYF,TGTGCCAGCAGCCCGGGGCAGTCCCTCTCCTACGAGCAGTACTTC,.,TRBJ2-7,many,TRBV11-2
CASNPGPSTDVQYF,TGTGCCAGCAACCCGGGACCTAGCACAGATGTGCAGTATTTT,.,TRBJ2-3,.,TRBV12-3/TRBV12-4
CAISGSDRSSYNEQFF,TGTGCCATCAGTGGTTCGGACAGGAGCTCCTACAATGAGCAGTTCTTC,TRBD1,TRBJ2-1,few,TRBV10-3
CASSLGQVYEQYF,TGTGCCAGCAGTTTAGGACAGGTCTACGAGCAGTACTTC,TRBD1,TRBJ2-7,many,TRBV7-9
CASGFPTNYGYTF,TGTGCTAGTGGTTTCCCGACTAACTATGGCTACACCTTC,.,TRBJ1-2,few,TRBV12-5
CASSQDSGLAKNIQYF,TGTGCCAGCAGCCAGGACTCCGGGTTGGCCAAAAACATTCAGTACTTC,.,TRBJ2-4,many,TRBV12-3/TRBV12-4
CASSLTGRGSNQPQHF,TGTGCCAGCAGCCTAACGGGCAGGGGTAGCAATCAGCCCCAGCATTTT,.,TRBJ1-5,.,TRBV5-6
CASRLQQGGSIQYF,TGTGCCAGCAGACTCCAACAGGGAGGGAGCATTCAGTACTTC,.,TRBJ2-4,many,TRBV6-5
CASRAWGAEAFF,TGTGCCAGCAGGGCTTGGGGCGCTGAAGCTTTCTTT,.,TRBJ1-1,.,TRBV27
CASKSGALPQFF,TGTGCCAGTAAAAGCGGGGCCTTGCCGCAGTTCTTC,TRBD2,TRBJ2-1,few,TRBV19
CASSLSSSGGVSQFF,TGTGCCAGCAGCTTAAGCAGTAGCGGGGGGGTGTCGCAGTTCTTC,TRBD2,TRBJ2-1,.,TRBV7-3
CAWSVWGVDAYEQFF,TGTGCCTGGAGTGTATGGGGGGTCGATGCGTATGAGCAGTTCTTC,.,TRBJ2-1,few,TRBV30
CASSPTGYAQYF,TGTGCCAGCAGCCCTACAGGGTACGCGCAGTATTTT,.,TRBJ2-3,.,TRBV14
CASSVGHWTGNTEAFF,TGCGCCAGCAGCGTAGGCCACTGGACAGGGAACACTGAAGCTTTCTTT,TRBD1,TRBJ1-1,few,TRBV5-1
CSARDSRVGDNEQFF,TGCAGTGCTAGAGATTCAAGGGTTGGGGACAATGAGCAGTTCTTC,.,TRBJ2-1,few,TRBV20-1
CASSPTIGLYNEQFF,TGTGCCAGCAGCCCAACCATAGGGCTCTACAATGAGCAGTTCTTC,.,TRBJ2-1,.,TRBV7-3
CSVGGGNYEQYF,TGCAGCGTTGGGGGCGGAAACTACGAGCAGTACTTC,.,TRBJ2-7,many,TRBV29-1
CASSQVSGFHEQYF,TGTGCCAGCAGCCAAGTGTCAGGATTCCACGAGCAGTACTTC,.,TRBJ2-7,few,TRBV7-9
CASAGVVSYGYTF,TGTGCCAGCGCAGGAGTAGTATCCTATGGCTACACCTTC,.,TRBJ1-2,few,TRBV7-9
CSVVREGYTSGANVLTF,TGCAGCGTTGTTAGGGAGGGTTACACCTCTGGGGCCAACGTCCTGACTTTC,TRBD2,TRBJ2-6,many,TRBV29-1
CASSGRSLLAYNEQFF,TGTGCCAGCAGTGGACGGAGCTTATTGGCCTACAATGAGCAGTTCTTC,.,TRBJ2-1,.,TRBV6-2/TRBV6-3
CSAPRREGGDTQYF,TGCAGTGCTCCCAGGCGGGAGGGCGGAGATACGCAGTATTTT,TRBD2,TRBJ2-3,.,TRBV20-1
CASSHGRDTQYF,TGTGCCAGCAGCCACGGGAGGGATACGCAGTATTTT,TRBD2,TRBJ2-3,many,TRBV7-2
CASSRVGTDAELFF,TGTGCCAGCAGCAGGGTGGGGACAGACGCGGAGCTGTTTTTT,TRBD1,TRBJ2-2,few,TRBV7-2
CASSQDPSGSPRSDEQFF,TGCGCCAGCAGCCAAGATCCTAGCGGGAGCCCCCGGTCGGATGAGCAGTTCTTC,TRBD2,TRBJ2-1,many,TRBV4-3
CASSQGTGDTQYF,TGCGCCAGCAGCCAAGGGACTGGAGATACGCAGTATTTT,.,TRBJ2-3,many,TRBV4-1
CASSQDVFRTSTDTQYF,TGCGCCAGCAGCCAAGACGTTTTCAGGACTAGCACAGATACGCAGTACTTC,TRBD2,TRBJ2-5,once,TRBV4-1
CSASPDTAGANVLTF,TGCAGTGCTAGTCCGGACACAGCTGGGGCCAACGTCCTGACTTTC,.,TRBJ2-6,.,TRBV20-1
CASSLRYKGMNTEAFF,TGTGCCAGCAGCCTACGGTACAAGGGAATGAACACTGAAGCTTTCTTT,.,TRBJ1-1,.,TRBV12-3/TRBV12-4
CASSLEIGDEEFF,TGCGCCAGCAGCTTGGAAATTGGGGACGAGGAGTTTTTT,.,TRBJ1-4,.,TRBV5-1
CASSHVWTGSTDTQYF,TGCGCCAGCAGCCACGTCTGGACAGGCAGCACAGATACGCAGTATTTT,TRBD1,TRBJ2-3,few,TRBV4-1
CASSSASGAGGEQYF,TGTGCCAGCAGCTCGGCGAGCGGTGCGGGAGGTGAGCAGTACTTC,TRBD2,TRBJ2-7,.,TRBV7-3
CASSYWTVSYEQYF,TGTGCCAGCAGTTACTGGACCGTCTCCTACGAGCAGTACTTC,.,TRBJ2-7,.,TRBV6-2/TRBV6-3
CASSTGTSRGSRGDTQYF,TGCGCCAGCAGCACCGGGACTAGCAGGGGCAGCAGAGGGGATACGCAGTATTTT,TRBD2,TRBJ2-3,.,TRBV5-1
CAISDLKGDEQFF,TGTGCCATCAGCGATCTCAAGGGGGATGAGCAGTTCTTC,.,TRBJ2-1,once,TRBV10-3
CASRSTGSAFF,TGCGCCAGCAGATCAACAGGGTCGGCTTTCTTT,.,TRBJ1-1,.,TRBV5-1
CSVDPGQGHDGANVLTF,TGCAGCGTTGACCCGGGACAGGGGCACGATGGGGCCAACGTCCTGACTTTC,TRBD1,TRBJ2-6,many,TRBV29-1
CSADTGTNTEAFF,TGCAGTGCTGATACAGGGACGAACACTGAAGCTTTCTTT,.,TRBJ1-1,.,TRBV20-1
CSPRGVETQYF,TGCAGTCCGCGGGGAGTAGAGACCCAGTACTTC,.,TRBJ2-5,many,TRBV20-1